The TCR beta chain described here comes from a study of blood T cell repertoires in COVID-19. CDR3 length equals 16 residues. V dropped 3 bases and J dropped 4; count of bases not matched to a gene: 6. The germline V gene encodes CDR1 SGDLS and CDR2 YYNGEE. In the original analysis: Reference gene primers were amplified, and this amplification served to estimate nucleated cell counts. This table comes from immunoSEQ multiplex PCR, and its TCRdb copy is limited to in-frame clones, with some not included. V and J calls and clone size are given by that table; D and trimming were obtained from the DNA. Among some 33,000 clones listed, 65% to 90% were seen once.

Sequencing used peripheral blood. The TCR sequence derives from a man aged 60 to 75 with active COVID-19. This chain uses TRBV9 with TRBJ2-1, with 11 bases fitting TRBD2. CDR3 in DNA: TGTGCCAGCAGCGAGAGGGGGACTAGCGGATACAATGAGCAGTTCTTC. Protein product: CASSERGTSGYNEQFF.